This section outlines one T cell receptor (beta chain) sequence together with its context. Its antigen is unknown. Base qualities were left out, and no much larger clone turns up one base away. The CDR3, from cysteine to phenylalanine, totals 14 residues. Only the CDR3 part of the read is kept: 42 bases, read in frame from the first base. The germline ends are 11 bases apart after V is trimmed by 1 base and J by 4 bases. CDR1 and CDR2 are read off the germline V gene (reference sequence) as SEHNR and FQNEAQ. Data came from an Illumina HiSeq 2500. Quantitative 5'-RACE with molecular barcodes was the method used to prepare the TCR beta libraries. The original pipeline was this. A new computational method based on a probabilistic model of VDJ rearrangement was used to identify disease-linked TCR variants. TCRdb's own reprocessing of the public reads used fastp at Q25 and MiXCR and kept productive beta chains. CDR3 protein sequences are deduplicated, and each keeps its most common genes and DNA. These V and J calls originate from TCRdb's pipeline instead of the authors' own analysis. The sample contains roughly 670,000 distinct CDR3 sequences, around 17% of them found a single time. About a fifth of the sample comes from the top ten.

The data were taken from a study of CD8 T cells in ankylosing spondylitis listed by TCRdb under 2017. General notes on the study: The study set out to find disease-linked TCR variants by profiling T cell receptor beta repertoires in ankylosing spondylitis patients and healthy donors. The full study cohort comprised 25 ankylosing spondylitis patients and some 110 healthy donors. Peripheral blood was sampled, and synovial fluid was also collected from ankylosing spondylitis patients.

What the authors observed across the whole study: Some TCR beta motif variants had previously been reported in synovial fluid and blood of reactive arthritis patients, which suggested common disease-initiation mechanisms. The disease-linked clones were reported as significantly enriched in matched synovial fluid samples from ankylosing spondylitis patients. The disease-linked clones showed a CD8+ phenotype and occurred at relatively low frequencies in peripheral blood. A TCR beta motif of about eight highly homologous amino acid variants appeared characteristic of blood from ankylosing spondylitis patients.

Source material: blood, either unsorted or a sorted T cell fraction (not recorded which). The sequence derives from a male donor with ankylosing spondylitis. The chain links TRBV7-9 with TRBJ2-7; the best D guess is TRBD2, with 5 bases matching. The CDR3 region has the sequence CASSLGLGGYEQYF. The DNA is as follows: TGTGCCAGCAGCTTAGGGCTAGGCGGGTACGAGCAGTACTTC. The reference TRBV7-9 and TRBJ2-7 proteins fill in what lies around the CDR3, so the full variable domain reads DTGVSQNPRHKITKRGQNVTFRCDPISEHNRLYWYRQTLGQGPEFLTYFQNEAQLEKSRLLSDRFSAERPKGSFSTLEIQRTEQGDSAMYLCASSLGLGGYEQYFGPGTRLTVT.